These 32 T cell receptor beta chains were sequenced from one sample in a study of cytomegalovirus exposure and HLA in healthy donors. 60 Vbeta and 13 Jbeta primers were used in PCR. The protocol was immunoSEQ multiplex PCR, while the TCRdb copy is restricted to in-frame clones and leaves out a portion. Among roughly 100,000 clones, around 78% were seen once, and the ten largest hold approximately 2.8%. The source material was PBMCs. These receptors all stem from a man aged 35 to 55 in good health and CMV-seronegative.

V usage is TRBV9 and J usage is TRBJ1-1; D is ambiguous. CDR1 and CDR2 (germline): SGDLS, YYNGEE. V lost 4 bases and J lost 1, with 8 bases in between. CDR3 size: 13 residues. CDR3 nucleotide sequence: TGTGCCAGCAGCTTTACACAGAACACTGAAGCTTTCTTT. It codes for CASSFTQNTEAFF.

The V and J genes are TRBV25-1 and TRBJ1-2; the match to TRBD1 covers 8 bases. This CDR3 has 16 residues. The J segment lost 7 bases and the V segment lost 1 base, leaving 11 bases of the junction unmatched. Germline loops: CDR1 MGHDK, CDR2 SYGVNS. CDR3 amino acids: CASSESGRQGLSGYTF. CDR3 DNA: TGTGCCAGCAGTGAATCGGGTCGACAGGGGTTGAGTGGCTACACCTTC.

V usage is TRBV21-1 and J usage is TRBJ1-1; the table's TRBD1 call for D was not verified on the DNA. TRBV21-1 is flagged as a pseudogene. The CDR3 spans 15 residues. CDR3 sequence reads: CASSARDRRNTEAFF. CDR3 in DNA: TGTGCCAGCAGCGCACGGGACAGGCGGAACACTGAAGCTTTCTTT.

DNA of the CDR3: TGCGCCAGCAGCCGAGGGACAGGGGGTAATTCACCCCTCCACTTT. Residues: CASSRGTGGNSPLHF. This chain connects TRBV4-1 to TRBJ1-6, with 11 bases fitting TRBD1. Unmatched junction bases numbered 2, after V lost 4 bases and J lost 6 bases. Germline CDR1 and CDR2: MGHRA and YSYEKL. This CDR3 has 15 residues.

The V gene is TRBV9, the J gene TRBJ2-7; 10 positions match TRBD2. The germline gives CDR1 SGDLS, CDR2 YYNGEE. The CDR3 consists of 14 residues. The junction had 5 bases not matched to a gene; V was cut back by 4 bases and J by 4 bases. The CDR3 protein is CASSPGTSVYEQYF. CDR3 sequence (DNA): TGTGCCAGCAGCCCCGGGACTAGCGTTTACGAGCAGTACTTC.

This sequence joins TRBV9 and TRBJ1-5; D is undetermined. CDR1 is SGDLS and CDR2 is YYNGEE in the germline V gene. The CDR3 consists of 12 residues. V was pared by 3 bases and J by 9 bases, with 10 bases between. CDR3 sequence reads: CASSAEMGPQHF. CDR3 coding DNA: TGTGCCAGCAGCGCGGAGATGGGGCCCCAGCATTTT.

CDR3 sequence reads: CSAWTSQETQYF. As DNA, the CDR3 is TGCAGCGCTTGGACATCGCAAGAGACCCAGTACTTC. V gene TRBV29-1 combines with J gene TRBJ2-5; D is perhaps TRBD1 (5 bases). V lost 7 bases and J lost 2, with 11 bases in between. The CDR3 has 12 residues. Germline CDR1 and CDR2: SQVTM and ANQGSEA. The full variable domain, completed using reference TRBV29-1 and TRBJ2-5, is SAVISQKPSRDICQRGTSLTIQCQVDSQVTMMFWYRQQPGQSLTLIATANQGSEATYESGFVIDKFPISRPNLTFSTLTVSNMSPEDSSIYLCSAWTSQETQYFGPGTRLLVL.

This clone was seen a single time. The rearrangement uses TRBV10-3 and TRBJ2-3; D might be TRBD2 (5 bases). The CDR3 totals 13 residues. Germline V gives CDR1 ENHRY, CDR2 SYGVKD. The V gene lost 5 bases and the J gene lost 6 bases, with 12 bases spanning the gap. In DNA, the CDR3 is TGTGCCATCAGTCCATCGTCTAGCGATACGCAGTATTTT. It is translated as CAISPSSSDTQYF.

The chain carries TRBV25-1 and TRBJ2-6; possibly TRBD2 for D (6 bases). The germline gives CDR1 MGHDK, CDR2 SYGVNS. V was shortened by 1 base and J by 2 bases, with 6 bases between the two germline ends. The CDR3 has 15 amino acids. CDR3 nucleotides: TGTGCCAGCAGTGAATGGGGGGCTGGGGCCAACGTCCTGACTTTC. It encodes CASSEWGAGANVLTF.

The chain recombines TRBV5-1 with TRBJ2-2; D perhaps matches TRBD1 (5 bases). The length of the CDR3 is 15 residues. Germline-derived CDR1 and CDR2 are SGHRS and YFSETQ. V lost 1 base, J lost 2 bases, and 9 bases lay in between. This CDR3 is CASSLKDTNTGELFF. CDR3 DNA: TGCGCCAGCAGCTTGAAGGACACTAACACCGGGGAGCTGTTTTTT.

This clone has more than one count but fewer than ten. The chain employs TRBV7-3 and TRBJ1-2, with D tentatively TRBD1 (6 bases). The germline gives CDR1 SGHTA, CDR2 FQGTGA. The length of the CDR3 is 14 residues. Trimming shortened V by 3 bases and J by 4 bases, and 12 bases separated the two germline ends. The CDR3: CASSFGGQLYGYTF. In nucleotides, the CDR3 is TGTGCCAGCAGCTTCGGCGGACAGCTCTATGGCTACACCTTC.

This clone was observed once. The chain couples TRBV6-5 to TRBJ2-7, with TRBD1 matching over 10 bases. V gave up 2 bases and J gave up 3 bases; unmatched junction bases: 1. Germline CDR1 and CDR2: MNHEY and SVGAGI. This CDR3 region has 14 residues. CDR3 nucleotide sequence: TGTGCCAGCAGTTACGGGACAGGGGTCTACGAGCAGTACTTC. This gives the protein CASSYGTGVYEQYF.

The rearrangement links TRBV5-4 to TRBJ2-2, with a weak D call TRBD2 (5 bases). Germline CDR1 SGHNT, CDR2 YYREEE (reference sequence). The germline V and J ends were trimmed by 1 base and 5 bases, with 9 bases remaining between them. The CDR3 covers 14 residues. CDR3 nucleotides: TGTGCCAGCAGCTTGTGGACGGGAACCGGGGAGCTGTTTTTT. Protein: CASSLWTGTGELFF.

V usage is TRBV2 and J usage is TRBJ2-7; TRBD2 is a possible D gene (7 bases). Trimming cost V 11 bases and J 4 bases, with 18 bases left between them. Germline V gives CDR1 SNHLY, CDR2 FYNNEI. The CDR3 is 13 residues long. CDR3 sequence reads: CARFGGRGYEQYF. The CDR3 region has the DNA TGTGCCCGCTTCGGGGGGCGGGGTTACGAGCAGTACTTC.

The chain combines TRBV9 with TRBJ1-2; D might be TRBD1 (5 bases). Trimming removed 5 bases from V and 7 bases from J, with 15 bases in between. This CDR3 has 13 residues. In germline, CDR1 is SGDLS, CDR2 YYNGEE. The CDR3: CASRAATDPGYTF. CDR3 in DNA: TGTGCCAGCAGGGCTGCGACAGATCCTGGCTACACCTTC.

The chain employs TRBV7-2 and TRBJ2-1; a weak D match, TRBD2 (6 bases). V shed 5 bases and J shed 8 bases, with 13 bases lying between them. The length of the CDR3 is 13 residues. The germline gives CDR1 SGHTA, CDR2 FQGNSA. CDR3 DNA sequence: TGTGCCAGCAGCACAGACTGGGGGGATGAGCAGTTCTTC. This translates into CASSTDWGDEQFF.

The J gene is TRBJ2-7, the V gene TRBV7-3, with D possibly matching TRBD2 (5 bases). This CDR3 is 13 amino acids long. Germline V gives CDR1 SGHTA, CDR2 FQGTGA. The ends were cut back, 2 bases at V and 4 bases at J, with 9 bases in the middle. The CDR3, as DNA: TGTGCCAGCAGCTTAGTAACGGGATACGAGCAGTACTTC. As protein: CASSLVTGYEQYF.

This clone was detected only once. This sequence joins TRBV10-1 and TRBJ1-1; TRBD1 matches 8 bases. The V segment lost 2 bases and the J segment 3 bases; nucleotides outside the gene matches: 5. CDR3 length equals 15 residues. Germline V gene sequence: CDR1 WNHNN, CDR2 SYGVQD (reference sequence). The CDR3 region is CASSEDQGADTEAFF. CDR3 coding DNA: TGCGCCAGCAGTGAGGACCAGGGGGCGGACACTGAAGCTTTCTTT.

The CDR3 sequence: CAWRGTGWEQYF. In DNA form, the CDR3 reads TGTGCCTGGAGGGGGACAGGGTGGGAGCAGTACTTC. The chain is built from TRBV30 and TRBJ2-7; 9 nucleotides match TRBD1. Germline-derived CDR1 and CDR2 are GTSNPN and SVGIG (reference sequence). This CDR3 is 12 amino acids long. Trimming took 3 bases from V and 7 from J; bases not matched to a gene: 4.

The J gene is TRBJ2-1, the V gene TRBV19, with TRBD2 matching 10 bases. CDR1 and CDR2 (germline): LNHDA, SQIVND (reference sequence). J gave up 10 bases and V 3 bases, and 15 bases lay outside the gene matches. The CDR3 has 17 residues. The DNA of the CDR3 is TGTGCCAGTAGTATGCGGGGTAGCGGGGGGAGAGAGGACGAGCAGTTCTTC. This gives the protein CASSMRGSGGREDEQFF.

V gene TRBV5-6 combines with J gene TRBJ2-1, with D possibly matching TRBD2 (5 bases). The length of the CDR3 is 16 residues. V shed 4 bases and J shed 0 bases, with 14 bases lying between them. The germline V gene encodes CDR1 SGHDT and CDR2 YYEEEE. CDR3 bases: TGTGCCAGCAGCCCTTCTGGACTGAACTCCTACAATGAGCAGTTCTTC. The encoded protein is CASSPSGLNSYNEQFF.

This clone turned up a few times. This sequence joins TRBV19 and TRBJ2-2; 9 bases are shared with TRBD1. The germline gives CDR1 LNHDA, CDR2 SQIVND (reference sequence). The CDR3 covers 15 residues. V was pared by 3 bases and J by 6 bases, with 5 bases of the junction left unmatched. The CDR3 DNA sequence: TGTGCCAGTAGTATCGGACAGGGGATGCCCGGGGAGCTGTTTTTT. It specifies CASSIGQGMPGELFF.

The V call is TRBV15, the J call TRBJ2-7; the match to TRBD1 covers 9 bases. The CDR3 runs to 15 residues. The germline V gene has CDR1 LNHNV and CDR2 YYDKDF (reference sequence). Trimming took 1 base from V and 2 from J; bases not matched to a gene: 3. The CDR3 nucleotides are TGTGCCACCAGCAGAGTTCGGACAGGGGCCTACGAGCAGTACTTC. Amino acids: CATSRVRTGAYEQYF.

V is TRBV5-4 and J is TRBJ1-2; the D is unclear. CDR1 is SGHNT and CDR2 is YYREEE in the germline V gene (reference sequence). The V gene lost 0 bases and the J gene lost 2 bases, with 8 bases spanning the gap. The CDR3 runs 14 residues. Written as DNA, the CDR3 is TGTGCCAGCAGCTTGGTTACAGCCAACTATGGCTACACCTTC. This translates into CASSLVTANYGYTF.

In DNA, the CDR3 is TGTGCCAGTAGTATCCAGGCTAGCGGAGTCTACGAGCAGTACTTC. Its protein is CASSIQASGVYEQYF. The genes are TRBV19 and TRBJ2-7, with TRBD2 matching over 7 bases. V trimming: 3 bases; J trimming: 3 bases; junction bases outside the gene matches: 8. This CDR3 has 15 residues. In germline, CDR1 is LNHDA, CDR2 SQIVND (reference sequence).

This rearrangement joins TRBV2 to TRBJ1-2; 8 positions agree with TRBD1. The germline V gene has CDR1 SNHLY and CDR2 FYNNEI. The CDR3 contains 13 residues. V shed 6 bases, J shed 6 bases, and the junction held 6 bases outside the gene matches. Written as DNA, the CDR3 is TGTGCCAGCAGCCCACAGGGGGAGGATGGCTACACCTTC. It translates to CASSPQGEDGYTF.

The CDR3 DNA follows: TGTGCCACCAGCAGAGGACAGGGAACGCGGCAGCCCCAGCATTTT. It is translated as CATSRGQGTRQPQHF. The chain has TRBV15 and TRBJ1-5; 7 bases agree with TRBD1. The V gene end was trimmed by 1 base and the J gene end by 7 bases; junction bases not matched to a gene: 7. CDR1 and CDR2 (germline): LNHNV, YYDKDF (reference sequence). CDR3 length equals 15 residues.

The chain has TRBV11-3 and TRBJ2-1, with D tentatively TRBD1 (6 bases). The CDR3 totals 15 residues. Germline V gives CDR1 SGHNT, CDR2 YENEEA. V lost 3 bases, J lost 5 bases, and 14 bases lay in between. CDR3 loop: CASSLGTGSNNEQFF. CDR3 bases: TGTGCCAGCAGCTTGGGTACAGGGTCCAACAATGAGCAGTTCTTC.

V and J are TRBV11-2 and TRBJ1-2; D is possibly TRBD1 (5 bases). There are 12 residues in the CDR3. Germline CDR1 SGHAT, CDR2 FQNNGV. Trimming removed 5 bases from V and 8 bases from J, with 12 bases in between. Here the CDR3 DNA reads TGTGCCAGCAGCCTGTCAGGGTCGGGCTACACCTTC. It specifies CASSLSGSGYTF.

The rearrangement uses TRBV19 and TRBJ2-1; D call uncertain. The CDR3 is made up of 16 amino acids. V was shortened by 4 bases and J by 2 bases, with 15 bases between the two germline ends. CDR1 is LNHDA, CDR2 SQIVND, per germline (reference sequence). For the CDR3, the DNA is TGTGCCAGTAGTAACGTCAGACTTGACCCCTACAATGAGCAGTTCTTC. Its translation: CASSNVRLDPYNEQFF.

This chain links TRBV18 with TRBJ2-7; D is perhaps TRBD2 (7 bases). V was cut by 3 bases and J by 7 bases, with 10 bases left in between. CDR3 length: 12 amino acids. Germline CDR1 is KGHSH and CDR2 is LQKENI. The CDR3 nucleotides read TGTGCCAGCTCACCCGGGGGGCGGGAGCAGTACTTC. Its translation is CASSPGGREQYF.

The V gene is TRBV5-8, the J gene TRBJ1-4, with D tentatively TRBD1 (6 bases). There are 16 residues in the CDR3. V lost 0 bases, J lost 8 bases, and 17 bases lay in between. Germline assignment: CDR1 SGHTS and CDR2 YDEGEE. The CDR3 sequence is CASSLEIYTGGEKLFF. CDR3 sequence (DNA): TGTGCCAGCAGCTTGGAAATTTACACGGGGGGCGAAAAACTGTTTTTT.